The 24 T cell receptor beta chains below all came from one sample that was sequenced in a study of blood T cell repertoires in COVID-19 (TCRdb year 2020). Library preparation was by the immunoSEQ multiplex PCR assay. TCRdb stores this immuneACCESS table with in-frame sequences only. Part of the clones is absent; in the studies checked, under half of the shortfall reflects unresolved V genes, and no reason is known for the rest. The sample includes about 64,000 clones, with 88% observed a single time. About 9.5% of the sample lies in the top ten. The sequencing input was PBMCs or T cells enriched from blood (not recorded which). The origin of the receptors is a woman between 35 and 50 years old who had recovered from COVID-19.

The chain employs TRBV18 and TRBJ1-1, with 7 bases that match TRBD1. After removal of 5 bases from V and 5 bases from J, the junction contained 11 bases not matched to a gene. Germline V gene lookup returns CDR1 KGHSH and CDR2 LQKENI. The CDR3 is made up of 15 amino acids. The CDR3 DNA is TGTGCCAGCTCATCGACAGGGTTTTTACGGACTGAAGCTTTCTTT. Translation: CASSSTGFLRTEAFF.

This clone appeared a single time. The chain joins TRBV28 to TRBJ2-3; D gene unclear. V gave up 6 bases and J gave up 2 bases, with 3 bases separating them. The germline CDR1 and CDR2 sequences are MDHEN and SYDVKM. The CDR3 runs to 11 residues. The CDR3 spells CASSYTDTQYF. DNA of the CDR3: TGTGCCAGCAGCTACACAGATACGCAGTATTTT.

V and J are TRBV5-4 and TRBJ1-1; D not resolved. This CDR3 contains 13 residues. The V and J ends lost 4 bases and 2 bases respectively, with 9 bases between them. Germline-derived CDR1 and CDR2 are SGHNT and YYREEE (reference sequence). The chain's CDR3 is CASSGTENTEAFF. Written as DNA, the CDR3 is TGTGCCAGCAGCGGAACAGAAAACACTGAAGCTTTCTTT. Supplemented by reference TRBV5-4 and TRBJ1-1, the full variable domain reads ETGVTQSPTHLIKTRGQQVTLRCSSQSGHNTVSWYQQALGQGPQFIFQYYREEENGRGNFPPRFSGLQFPNYSSELNVNALELDDSALYLCASSGTENTEAFFGQGTRLTVV.

This chain links TRBV4-1 with TRBJ2-3; TRBD2 agrees at 9 bases. CDR1 is MGHRA, CDR2 YSYEKL, per germline. V was pared by 4 bases and J by 0 bases, with 5 bases of the junction left unmatched. The CDR3 runs 16 residues. The CDR3 sequence is CASSLTLAGSTDTQYF. Here the CDR3 DNA reads TGCGCCAGCAGCCTTACACTAGCGGGTAGCACAGATACGCAGTATTTT.

CDR3: CTSSHIDREMNTEAFF. CDR3 nucleotide sequence: TGCACCAGCAGCCACATAGACAGGGAGATGAACACTGAAGCTTTCTTT. V usage is TRBV1 and J usage is TRBJ1-1; TRBD1, the table's D call, lacks a check against the DNA. TRBV1 is noted as a pseudogene. This CDR3 is 16 amino acids long.

This clone was recorded once. V gene TRBV5-1 combines with J gene TRBJ1-2, with 11 bases lining up with TRBD1. Trimming cost V 4 bases and J 8 bases; bases outside gene matches: 10. Germline values: CDR1 SGHRS, CDR2 YFSETQ. The CDR3 has 15 amino acids. CDR3: CASSPGQGARLGYTF. Written as DNA, the CDR3 is TGCGCCAGCAGCCCTGGACAGGGGGCGCGTCTCGGCTACACCTTC.

The chain combines TRBV14 with TRBJ1-2; D is unresolved. The length of the CDR3 is 13 residues. V was shortened by 1 base and J by 7 bases, with 10 bases between the two germline ends. CDR1 is SGHDN and CDR2 is FVKESK in the germline V gene. CDR3: CASSQVRGAGYTF. The DNA of the CDR3 is TGTGCCAGCAGCCAAGTCCGGGGAGCTGGCTACACCTTC.

This chain joins TRBV11-3 and TRBJ2-7; TRBD1 matches 9 bases. The germline V gene has CDR1 SGHNT and CDR2 YENEEA. The CDR3 has 16 amino acids. Germline trimming cut 1 base from V and 1 base from J; bases unmatched to any gene: 5. CDR3 DNA sequence: TGTGCCAGCAGCTTAGGTGGGACAGGGATATCCTACGAGCAGTACTTC. Residues: CASSLGGTGISYEQYF.

The chain links TRBV6-5 to TRBJ2-1; 7 bases line up with TRBD1. V lost 5 bases and J lost 9; bases outside the gene matches: 4. The CDR3 loop spans 12 amino acids. From germline, CDR1 is MNHEY and CDR2 SVGAGI. The CDR3 DNA reads TGTGCCAGCAGTAGACAGGGTGCTGAGCAGTTCTTC. It encodes CASSRQGAEQFF.

The rearrangement joins TRBV7-6 to TRBJ2-1; TRBD2 aligns across 8 bases. V shed 5 bases and J 9 bases; nucleotides not matched to a gene: 12. CDR3 length: 15 amino acids. CDR1 and CDR2 from the germline V gene are SGHVS and FNYEAQ. The CDR3 protein is CASSTFGGGTLEQFF. The CDR3 DNA follows: TGTGCCAGCAGCACCTTTGGCGGGGGGACCCTTGAGCAGTTCTTC. Complete variable domain (other parts from reference TRBV7-6 and TRBJ2-1): GAGVSQSPRYKVTKRGQDVALRCDPISGHVSLYWYRQALGQGPEFLTYFNYEAQQDKSGLPNDRFSAERPEGSISTLTIQRTEQRDSAMYRCASSTFGGGTLEQFFGPGTRLTVL.

This clone was counted a few times. The rearrangement links TRBV29-1 to TRBJ1-1; the match to TRBD1 covers 7 bases. Per germline, CDR1 SQVTM and CDR2 ANQGSEA. This CDR3 spans 11 amino acids. V shed 2 bases, J shed 8 bases, and the junction held 2 bases outside the gene matches. CDR3 residues: CSVERGQEAFF. In DNA form, the CDR3 reads TGCAGCGTTGAAAGGGGGCAGGAAGCTTTCTTT. Supplemented by reference TRBV29-1 and TRBJ1-1, the full variable domain reads SAVISQKPSRDICQRGTSLTIQCQVDSQVTMMFWYRQQPGQSLTLIATANQGSEATYESGFVIDKFPISRPNLTFSTLTVSNMSPEDSSIYLCSVERGQEAFFGQGTRLTVV.

This chain links TRBV7-6 with TRBJ2-7; possibly TRBD2 for D (6 bases). Trimming took off 2 bases at V and 0 bases at J, with 11 bases between the two ends. CDR1 is SGHVS, CDR2 FNYEAQ, per germline. This CDR3 spans 15 amino acids. The CDR3 spells CASSLFPGDSYEQYF. The CDR3 bases are TGTGCCAGCAGCTTATTTCCGGGAGACTCCTACGAGCAGTACTTC.

This chain joins TRBV19 and TRBJ1-1; 10 nucleotides line up with TRBD1. CDR1 and CDR2 from the germline V gene are LNHDA and SQIVND (reference sequence). The CDR3 consists of 17 residues. V lost 1 base and J lost 0; bases outside the gene matches: 5. The CDR3 nucleotides read TGTGCCAGTAGTATAGGTGGACAGGGGGATTTGAACACTGAAGCTTTCTTT. Translated: CASSIGGQGDLNTEAFF.

The chain combines TRBV5-4 with TRBJ1-1; TRBD1 aligns across 12 bases. Per germline, CDR1 SGHNT and CDR2 YYREEE (reference sequence). V lost 1 base and J lost 5; bases outside the gene matches: 9. This CDR3 region has 17 residues. In nucleotides, the CDR3 is TGTGCCAGCAGCTTGTCGGGACAGGGGGCGGGGCGGACTGAAGCTTTCTTT. Amino acid sequence: CASSLSGQGAGRTEAFF. The whole variable domain, remainder taken from reference TRBV5-4 and TRBJ1-1, is ETGVTQSPTHLIKTRGQQVTLRCSSQSGHNTVSWYQQALGQGPQFIFQYYREEENGRGNFPPRFSGLQFPNYSSELNVNALELDDSALYLCASSLSGQGAGRTEAFFGQGTRLTVV.

This sequence joins TRBV5-4 and TRBJ2-7; 8 bases match TRBD1. Trimming removed 0 bases from V and 2 bases from J; junction bases left unmatched: 4. CDR1 SGHNT and CDR2 YYREEE come from the germline V gene (reference sequence). This CDR3 comprises 15 residues. This chain's CDR3 is CASSLGPGQAYEQYF. DNA of the CDR3: TGTGCCAGCAGCTTGGGGCCGGGACAGGCCTACGAGCAGTACTTC. Supplemented by reference TRBV5-4 and TRBJ2-7, the full variable domain reads ETGVTQSPTHLIKTRGQQVTLRCSSQSGHNTVSWYQQALGQGPQFIFQYYREEENGRGNFPPRFSGLQFPNYSSELNVNALELDDSALYLCASSLGPGQAYEQYFGPGTRLTVT.

This chain connects TRBV11-3 to TRBJ2-3, with D maybe TRBD2 (6 bases). V was clipped by 5 bases and J by 2 bases, with 17 bases between them. CDR1 SGHNT and CDR2 YENEEA come from the germline V gene. This CDR3 comprises 16 residues. Here the CDR3 reads CASSRGRREDTDTQYF. The CDR3 nucleotides are TGTGCCAGCAGCCGGGGGAGGCGGGAAGACACAGATACGCAGTATTTT.

The J gene is TRBJ2-3, the V gene TRBV10-3; D possibly corresponds to TRBD2 (7 bases). The germline gives CDR1 ENHRY, CDR2 SYGVKD. The CDR3 is 17 amino acids. V dropped 2 bases and J dropped 6 bases, with 21 bases sitting between them. This CDR3 reads CAISEGGGRMSFDTQYF. In DNA form, the CDR3 reads TGTGCCATCAGTGAGGGGGGGGGCCGAATGTCGTTCGATACGCAGTATTTT.

The chain employs TRBV2 and TRBJ1-1, with D perhaps TRBD1 (6 bases). The V end was cut by 5 bases, the J end by 1 base, with 23 bases between. CDR1 is SNHLY and CDR2 is FYNNEI in the germline V gene. CDR3 size: 18 residues. Written as DNA, the CDR3 is TGTGCCAGCAGTCAATGGGGGGGCGGGCCCTCGTGGAACACTGAAGCTTTCTTT. Its translation is CASSQWGGGPSWNTEAFF.

The V call is TRBV3-1 (or the pseudogene TRBV3-2), the J call TRBJ1-5; D is undetermined. Germline V gene sequence: CDR1 LGHDT, CDR2 YNNKEL (reference sequence). V lost 0 bases to trimming and J lost 4 bases, with 4 bases between them. The length of the CDR3 is 13 residues. The CDR3 nucleotides read TGTGCCAGCAGCCAAGAATCGAATCAGCCCCAGCATTTT. The encoded protein is CASSQESNQPQHF.

J is TRBJ1-4 and V is TRBV11-3; possibly TRBD1 for D (5 bases). Germline CDR1 SGHNT, CDR2 YENEEA. CDR3 size: 14 residues. V lost 5 bases to trimming and J lost 3 bases, with 10 bases between them. This CDR3 is CASSPGRANEKLFF. Here the CDR3 DNA reads TGTGCCAGCAGCCCCGGCAGGGCTAATGAAAAACTGTTTTTT. Combining the CDR3 with reference TRBV11-3 and TRBJ1-4 gives the whole variable domain EAGVVQSPRYKIIEKKQPVAFWCNPISGHNTLYWYLQNLGQGPELLIRYENEEAVDDSQLPKDRFSAERLKGVDSTLKIQPAELGDSAVYLCASSPGRANEKLFFGSGTQLSVL.

The V and J genes are TRBV12-3 or TRBV12-4 and TRBJ2-7; weak D call: TRBD1 (6 bases). Trimming shortened V by 4 bases and J by 5 bases, and 6 bases separated the two germline ends. The CDR3 totals 11 residues. CDR3 in amino acids: CASSSGDEQYF. Here the CDR3 DNA reads TGTGCCAGCAGTTCAGGGGACGAGCAGTACTTC.

Only a few counts were recorded for this clone. The chain combines TRBV27 with TRBJ1-6, with 8 positions matching TRBD1. This CDR3 spans 15 amino acids. V lost 6 bases and J lost 8; bases outside the gene matches: 9. The germline V gene has CDR1 MNHEY and CDR2 SMNVEV (reference sequence). The CDR3 loop is CASSLVQGADSPLHF. CDR3 bases: TGTGCCAGCAGCCTGGTGCAGGGGGCAGATTCACCCCTCCACTTT.

This chain uses TRBV9 with TRBJ1-2; D is ambiguous. The V and J ends lost 1 base and 0 bases respectively, with 16 bases between them. The CDR3 covers 17 residues. Germline V lookup: CDR1 SGDLS, CDR2 YYNGEE. CDR3 sequence (DNA): TGTGCCAGCAGCGTACTCCCCGACGGGGTCACTAACTATGGCTACACCTTC. Its protein is CASSVLPDGVTNYGYTF.

In its sample, this clone was seen a few times. This sequence joins TRBV27 and TRBJ1-5; D perhaps matches TRBD1 (6 bases). Per the germline V gene, CDR1 is MNHEY and CDR2 is SMNVEV (reference sequence). V lost 2 bases and J lost 2, with 13 bases in between. The CDR3 totals 16 residues. This CDR3 is CASSLTGSGGNQPQHF. The DNA for the CDR3 is TGTGCCAGCAGTTTAACAGGGAGTGGAGGCAATCAGCCCCAGCATTTT.